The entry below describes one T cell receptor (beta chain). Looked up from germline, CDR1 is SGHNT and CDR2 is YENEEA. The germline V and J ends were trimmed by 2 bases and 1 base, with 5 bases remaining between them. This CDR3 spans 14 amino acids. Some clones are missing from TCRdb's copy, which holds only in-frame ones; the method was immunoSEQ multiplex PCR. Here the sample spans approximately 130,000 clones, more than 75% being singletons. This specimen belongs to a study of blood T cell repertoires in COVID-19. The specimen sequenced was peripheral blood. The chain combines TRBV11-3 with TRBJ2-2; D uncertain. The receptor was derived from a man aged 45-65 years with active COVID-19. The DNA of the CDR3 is TGTGCCAGCAGCTTATCGGGGAACACCGGGGAGCTGTTTTTT. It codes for CASSLSGNTGELFF.